A selection of T cell receptor beta chains follows, all from one sample in a study of radiation and T cells in renal cell carcinoma. TCRdb keeps only in-frame clones here, not all; method: immunoSEQ multiplex PCR. The sample contains around 120,000 clones, approximately 78% of which appear only once. The sequences come from blood, collected from a patient whose treatment included radiotherapy and nephrectomy. The receptor set was obtained from an older woman with renal cell carcinoma. Each CDR3 is given with its conserved first and last residue. The D gene is left open where the match is weak.

J,V,D,CDR3
TRBJ1-1,TRBV12-5,.,CASGLGPYAFF
TRBJ1-6,TRBV29-1,.,CSVQSSYNSPLHF
TRBJ2-1,TRBV9,TRBD1,CASSVAPTGATREQFF
TRBJ1-2,TRBV12-5,TRBD1,CASGGTGGDYNYGYTF
TRBJ1-1,TRBV28,.,CASSLEGTQRFGAFF
TRBJ2-7,TRBV11-2,TRBD2,CASSSSGRAHEQYF
TRBJ1-2,TRBV5-4,.,CASIGGGENGYTF
TRBJ2-7,TRBV30,TRBD2,CAWSPYTGTSGINEQYF
TRBJ2-7,TRBV15,.,CATSRDPYNYEQYF
TRBJ2-7,TRBV19,.,CATGWGGSSYEQYF
TRBJ2-4,TRBV6-6,TRBD2,CASSSRLAGGNIQYF
TRBJ1-1,TRBV7-2,.,CASSFRLNTEAFF
TRBJ2-7,TRBV7-9,TRBD2,CASSISGISEQYF
TRBJ2-7,TRBV6-1,.,CASRGGLFSYEQYF
TRBJ2-4,TRBV9,.,CASSVAPDTAKNIQYF
TRBJ2-1,TRBV27,TRBD2,CASSSGTSGNYVGNEQFF
TRBJ2-3,TRBV29-1,.,CSANSEGVSTDTQYF
TRBJ2-2,TRBV27,TRBD1,CASSFLDRDTGELFF
TRBJ1-2,TRBV25-1,TRBD1,CASSPGTVNGYTF
TRBJ1-4,TRBV28,.,CASTYGGDEKLFF